Detailed here is one TCR beta chain. Its antigen is not identified. The method was immunoSEQ multiplex PCR; TCRdb's version includes in-frame clones alone and lacks a portion of them. Of tens of thousands of clones in the sample, approximately 81% were seen once. The sample comes from a study of T cells in localized non-small cell lung cancer. The CDR3 loop spans 12 amino acids. The germline V and J ends were trimmed by 8 bases and 10 bases, with 15 bases remaining between them. From germline, CDR1 is SGHAT and CDR2 FQNNGV. Overall study results and limits: Exceeding tumor, uninvolved adjacent lung had the highest T cell clonality. Prolonged overall survival went with higher T cell density in the blood. Appearances in adjacent lung were noted for a median roughly 50 of the top 100 tumor clones.

The chain uses TRBV11-2 and TRBJ2-1, with D maybe TRBD1 (5 bases). Material: PBMCs, obtained before any cancer treatment. The TCR originated in a woman aged 40-69 years with stage II squamous cell lung carcinoma. The CDR3 DNA sequence: TGTGCCAGCGTTTTTGGGGCGGACGAGCAGTTCTTC. It yields the protein CASVFGADEQFF.